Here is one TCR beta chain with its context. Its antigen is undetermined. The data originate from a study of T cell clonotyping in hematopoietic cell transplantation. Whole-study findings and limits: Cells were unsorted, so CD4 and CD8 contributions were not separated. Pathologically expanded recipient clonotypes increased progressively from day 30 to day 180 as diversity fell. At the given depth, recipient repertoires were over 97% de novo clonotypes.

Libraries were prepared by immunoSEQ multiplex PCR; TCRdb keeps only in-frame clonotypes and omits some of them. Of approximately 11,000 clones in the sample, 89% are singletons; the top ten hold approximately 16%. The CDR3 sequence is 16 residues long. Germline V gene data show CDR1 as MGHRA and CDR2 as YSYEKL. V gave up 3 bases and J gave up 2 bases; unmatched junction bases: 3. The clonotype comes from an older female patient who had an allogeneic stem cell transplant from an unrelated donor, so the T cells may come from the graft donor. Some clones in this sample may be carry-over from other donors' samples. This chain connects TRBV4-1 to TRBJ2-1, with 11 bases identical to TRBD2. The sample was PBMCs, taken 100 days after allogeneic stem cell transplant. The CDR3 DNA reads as TGCGCCAGCAGCCATGGGACTAGCGGCGCCTACAATGAGCAGTTCTTC. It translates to CASSHGTSGAYNEQFF.